This is a list of T cell receptor beta chains from one sample in a study of blood T cell repertoires in COVID-19. This table comes from immunoSEQ multiplex PCR, and its TCRdb copy is limited to in-frame clones, with some not included. This table has about 52,000 clones, about 82% appearing once. Specimen: peripheral blood. These receptors all stem from a woman at least 80 years old with acute or convalescent COVID-19. CDR3s include the opening cysteine and the closing phenylalanine or tryptophan. The D gene is left open where the match is weak. Not all rows give a size; the values are once, few, many and, for expanded clones, a class.

clone_size j_call v_call cdr3_length d_call cdr3_nt cdr3_aa
- TRBJ1-4 TRBV5-1 17 - TGCGCCAGCAGCCAGGGGCCCTCCAGGGCAACTAATGAAAAACTGTTTTTT CASSQGPSRATNEKLFF
- TRBJ1-5 TRBV7-8 15 TRBD1 TGTGCCATCGACGCACGGACAGGCTACAATCAGCCCCAGCATTTT CAIDARTGYNQPQHF
- TRBJ1-5 TRBV6-5 13 - TGTGCCAGCAATAGGGAGGCCAATCAGCCCCAGCATTTT CASNREANQPQHF
once TRBJ1-1 TRBV2 14 TRBD1 TGTGCCAGCAGCCCACAGGGGACGAACACTGAAGCTTTCTTT CASSPQGTNTEAFF
- TRBJ1-3 TRBV6-5 13 - TGTGCCAGCATCTGGCTCTCTGGAAACACCATATATTTT CASIWLSGNTIYF
- TRBJ2-2 TRBV3-1/TRBV3-2 13 - TGTGCCAGCAGCCGAACTAGATCCGGGGAGCTGTTTTTT CASSRTRSGELFF
- TRBJ2-3 TRBV10-2 14 - TGCGCCAGCAGTGACAGGCCTAGCACAGATACGCAGTATTTT CASSDRPSTDTQYF
- TRBJ1-1 TRBV7-9 13 - TGTGCCAGCAGCTGGCGGGGGATATCTGAAGCTTTCTTT CASSWRGISEAFF
many TRBJ2-1 TRBV7-3 15 TRBD1 TGTGCCAGCAGCTTAGGACAGGGGGAGTACAATGAGCAGTTCTTC CASSLGQGEYNEQFF
few TRBJ1-2 TRBV4-2 15 TRBD1 TGTGCCAGCAGCTTTGAGGGGACAGAGAAATCTGGCTACACCTTC CASSFEGTEKSGYTF
- TRBJ2-2 TRBV3-1/TRBV3-2 16 - TGTGCCAGCAGCCAACGCGGATGGCTGGACACCGGGGAGCTGTTTTTT CASSQRGWLDTGELFF
- TRBJ1-6 TRBV2 15 TRBD1 TGTGCCAGCAGTGAATTGGGACAGACTAATTCACCCCTCCACTTT CASSELGQTNSPLHF
- TRBJ2-5 TRBV19 12 TRBD2 TGTGCCACCTCGGGGGGGCCTGAGACCCAGTACTTC CATSGGPETQYF
- TRBJ2-2 TRBV4-1 15 TRBD1 TGCGCCAGCAGCCAAGTAGGACAGGGGACCGGGGAGCTGTTTTTT CASSQVGQGTGELFF
- TRBJ1-1 TRBV6-5 14 - TGTGCCAGCAGTTTGGGACACCTGAACACTGAAGCTTTCTTT CASSLGHLNTEAFF
- TRBJ2-1 TRBV29-1 15 TRBD2 TGCAGCGTTAAACCGAGCGGGGGCTCCTACAATGAGCAGTTCTTC CSVKPSGGSYNEQFF
- TRBJ2-4 TRBV5-1 16 - TGCGCCAGCAGCTTGGGGCTGCGGCTAGCCAAAAACATTCAGTACTTC CASSLGLRLAKNIQYF
once TRBJ1-4 TRBV30 12 - TGTGCCTGCCTAAAGGGGGACGGAAAACTGTTTTTT CACLKGDGKLFF
- TRBJ1-1 TRBV7-6 13 TRBD1 TGTGCCAGCAGCCCCAGACAGGGGGCAGAAGCTTTCTTT CASSPRQGAEAFF
- TRBJ2-1 TRBV4-1 16 - TGCGCCAGCAGCCAAGTTAATCTAGGGGACTACAATGAGCAGTTCTTC CASSQVNLGDYNEQFF
- TRBJ1-5 TRBV29-1 14 TRBD1 TGCAGCGTTGGTAAAGGGGGCAACAATCAGCCCCAGCATTTT CSVGKGGNNQPQHF
- TRBJ2-5 TRBV5-6 13 - TGTGCCAGCAGCTTGTTCAGGGAAGAGACCCAGTACTTC CASSLFREETQYF
- TRBJ1-2 TRBV19 15 TRBD1 TGTGCCAGTAGCCCTAACAGGGGCATCGGCTATGGCTACACCTTC CASSPNRGIGYGYTF
- TRBJ1-2 TRBV3-1/TRBV3-2 14 TRBD1 TGTGCCAGCAGACAGGGGGCGGGGTTGCATGGCTACACCTTC CASRQGAGLHGYTF
- TRBJ1-4 TRBV5-8 16 TRBD1 TGTGCCAGCAGCTCTGAATCCGGGACAGGGAGTGAAAAACTGTTTTTT CASSSESGTGSEKLFF
- TRBJ1-5 TRBV6-5 14 TRBD1 TGTGCCAGCAGTACTCAACAGGGGGCGCAGCCCCAGCATTTT CASSTQQGAQPQHF
- TRBJ1-3 TRBV5-1 16 TRBD1 TGCGCCAGCAGCGAAAGGACAGGGTTCTCTGGAAACACCATATATTTT CASSERTGFSGNTIYF